This note documents a single TCR beta chain sequence. Antigen specificity is unknown. These data come from a study of T cell responses to AZD1222 COVID-19 vaccine. Overall study context: Second-dose timings of about 4 or about 12 weeks were pooled.

From germline, CDR1 is SGHRS and CDR2 YFSETQ. The V end was cut by 8 bases, the J end by 1 base, with 9 bases between. The CDR3 is 12 amino acids. General study points: Spike-wide coverage was observed for vaccine-associated CD4 TCRs, with dominant responses at 160-218 and 743-854. Reports indicate that nearly half of spike-specific TCRs are directed at unmutated variant regions.

Repertoires were generated with immunoSEQ multiplex PCR, while TCRdb's copy carries only in-frame clones and drops some. The table lists about 110,000 clones, 82% of them singletons, with more than 4.5% in the top ten. The rearrangement uses TRBV5-1 and TRBJ1-1; D not certain. The sample consisted of peripheral blood, taken on day 0 of AZD1222 vaccination. The TCR sequence derives from an adult in good health. The CDR3 spells CARTGPNTEAFF. For the CDR3, the DNA is TGCGCCAGAACGGGCCCGAACACTGAAGCTTTCTTT. Looking up the rest from reference TRBV5-1 and TRBJ1-1 gives the full variable domain: KAGVTQTPRYLIKTRGQQVTLSCSPISGHRSVSWYQQTPGQGLQFLFEYFSETQRNKGNFPGRFSGRQFSNSRSEMNVSTLELGDSALYLCARTGPNTEAFFGQGTRLTVV.